A selection of T cell receptor beta chains follows, all from one sample in a study of regulatory T cells in long-lasting Graves disease. Each CDR3 protein is one row after TCRdb ran MiXCR on the multiplex PCR reads. The sample gives some 200,000 distinct CDR3 sequences, roughly 19% of which show up once; 10% to 15% is in the top ten. These data were likewise used in another study, on T cells in Graves' hyperthyroidism and ophthalmopathy.

This specimen consisted of peripheral blood mononuclear cells (PBMCs), obtained at new diagnosis, from a patient treated with antithyroid drugs. These receptors were obtained from a woman in her twenties or thirties with Graves disease. Each CDR3 is given with its conserved first and last residue. The order of the fields is V gene, clone size, J gene, D gene, CDR3 DNA, CDR3 protein. D genes are given only for firm matches. Clone size, where shown, is once, few, many, or a class for clones that have expanded.

V gene: TRBV4-1
clone size: .
J gene: TRBJ1-2
D gene: TRBD1
CDR3 DNA: TGCGCCAGCAGCCAATATCCAGACAGGGGGGATGGCTACACCTTC
CDR3 protein: CASSQYPDRGDGYTF

V gene: TRBV2
clone size: many
J gene: TRBJ2-1
D gene: TRBD2
CDR3 DNA: TGTGCCAGCAGTGGGGGAGGGGTGGCCCTAGATGAGCAGTTCTTC
CDR3 protein: CASSGGGVALDEQFF

V gene: TRBV11-2
clone size: once
J gene: TRBJ2-1
D gene: .
CDR3 DNA: TGTGCCAGCAGCTGGAGGGGACTTCGGGGCAATGAGCAGTTCTTC
CDR3 protein: CASSWRGLRGNEQFF

V gene: TRBV24-1
clone size: .
J gene: TRBJ2-5
D gene: .
CDR3 DNA: TGTGCCACCAGTGAAGTGGGGGGGCCAGAGACCCAGTACTTC
CDR3 protein: CATSEVGGPETQYF

V gene: TRBV6-1
clone size: many
J gene: TRBJ2-2
D gene: .
CDR3 DNA: TGTGCCAGCTCGGACAGTGCTCGGCGAAGGCTGTTTTTT
CDR3 protein: CASSDSARRRLFF

V gene: TRBV24-1
clone size: many
J gene: TRBJ2-3
D gene: .
CDR3 DNA: TGTGCCACCAGTGATTTAGCGACAGCCTACACAGATACGCAGTATTTT
CDR3 protein: CATSDLATAYTDTQYF

V gene: TRBV19
clone size: few
J gene: TRBJ1-5
D gene: TRBD1
CDR3 DNA: TGTGCCAGTAGAAGGACTCCAGGGGGCCAGAGTCAGCCCCAGCATTTT
CDR3 protein: CASRRTPGGQSQPQHF

V gene: TRBV11-2
clone size: many
J gene: TRBJ2-3
D gene: .
CDR3 DNA: TGTGCCAGCAGCCCTGACTTCACTAGCACAGATACGCAGTATTTT
CDR3 protein: CASSPDFTSTDTQYF

V gene: TRBV12-3/TRBV12-4
clone size: .
J gene: TRBJ2-7
D gene: .
CDR3 DNA: TGTGCCAGCCGAGGGGCAGGGAGCTCCTACGAGCAGTACTTC
CDR3 protein: CASRGAGSSYEQYF

V gene: TRBV11-2
clone size: many
J gene: TRBJ2-7
D gene: .
CDR3 DNA: TGTGCCAGCACCAACCAGGGGTACGAGCAGTACTTC
CDR3 protein: CASTNQGYEQYF

V gene: TRBV20-1
clone size: .
J gene: TRBJ1-3
D gene: TRBD1
CDR3 DNA: TGCAGTGCTACCCAAGGGACAGGATCTGGAAACACCATATATTTT
CDR3 protein: CSATQGTGSGNTIYF

V gene: TRBV19
clone size: many
J gene: TRBJ1-6
D gene: .
CDR3 DNA: TGTGCCAGTAACCCGACAGGCGCCCGAGGCGCCCTCCACTTT
CDR3 protein: CASNPTGARGALHF

V gene: TRBV7-3
clone size: many
J gene: TRBJ1-2
D gene: TRBD1
CDR3 DNA: TGTGCCAGCAAGCCGGGACAGGGTCCAGGGGGCTACACCTTC
CDR3 protein: CASKPGQGPGGYTF

V gene: TRBV24-1
clone size: many
J gene: TRBJ2-3
D gene: .
CDR3 DNA: TGTGCCACCAGTGAGAGTAGTCGTGATACGCAGTATTTT
CDR3 protein: CATSESSRDTQYF

V gene: TRBV19
clone size: many
J gene: TRBJ1-1
D gene: TRBD1
CDR3 DNA: TGTGCCAGTAGTATAGGGGGACAGGAGGGAACTGAAGCTTTCTTT
CDR3 protein: CASSIGGQEGTEAFF

V gene: TRBV28
clone size: many
J gene: TRBJ1-4
D gene: .
CDR3 DNA: TGTGCCAGCAGTTCCCCGGTGACTAATGAAAAACTGTTTTTT
CDR3 protein: CASSSPVTNEKLFF

V gene: TRBV20-1
clone size: many
J gene: TRBJ2-1
D gene: TRBD1
CDR3 DNA: TGCAGTGCTAGAGATCACAGGGGGCCGAGCAATGAGCAGTTCTTC
CDR3 protein: CSARDHRGPSNEQFF

V gene: TRBV6-1
clone size: many
J gene: TRBJ1-5
D gene: .
CDR3 DNA: TGTGCCAGCAGGATGGGTGATCAGCCCCAGCATTTT
CDR3 protein: CASRMGDQPQHF

V gene: TRBV4-1
clone size: many
J gene: TRBJ2-5
D gene: .
CDR3 DNA: TGCGCCAGCAGCCAAGATATTTTGGCGGGGCCCATGCAGACCCAGTACTTC
CDR3 protein: CASSQDILAGPMQTQYF

V gene: TRBV9
clone size: many
J gene: TRBJ2-1
D gene: TRBD2
CDR3 DNA: TGTGCCAGCAGCGTTGACCCAAGCGGGGGGGCCAACAATGAGCAGTTCTTC
CDR3 protein: CASSVDPSGGANNEQFF

V gene: TRBV11-3
clone size: many
J gene: TRBJ2-5
D gene: TRBD1
CDR3 DNA: TGTGCCAGCAGCGGGACAGCCCAAGAGACCCAGTACTTC
CDR3 protein: CASSGTAQETQYF

V gene: TRBV9
clone size: once
J gene: TRBJ2-1
D gene: TRBD2
CDR3 DNA: TGTGCCAGCAGCGTTTTGGGGACTAGCGGGCAGAATGAGCACTTCTTC
CDR3 protein: CASSVLGTSGQNEHFF

V gene: TRBV28
clone size: many
J gene: TRBJ1-5
D gene: .
CDR3 DNA: TGTGCCAGCAGTTTATACCAGGCCAGGGGCAATCAGCCCCAGCATTTT
CDR3 protein: CASSLYQARGNQPQHF

V gene: TRBV20-1
clone size: .
J gene: TRBJ2-7
D gene: .
CDR3 DNA: TGCAGTGCTAGAGAGGGGGCGCCTGAGCAGTACTTC
CDR3 protein: CSAREGAPEQYF

V gene: TRBV28
clone size: many
J gene: TRBJ1-1
D gene: .
CDR3 DNA: TGTGCCAGCAGTTTATTCGGGGCAGGAGTGGCTTTCTTT
CDR3 protein: CASSLFGAGVAFF

V gene: TRBV6-1
clone size: many
J gene: TRBJ2-7
D gene: .
CDR3 DNA: TGTGCCAGCAGAGGGCCCGGCCCCCGGTCCGAGCAGTACTTC
CDR3 protein: CASRGPGPRSEQYF

V gene: TRBV6-1
clone size: many
J gene: TRBJ1-2
D gene: .
CDR3 DNA: TGTGCCAGCTCGGGAGTCTATGGCTACACCTTC
CDR3 protein: CASSGVYGYTF

V gene: TRBV28
clone size: .
J gene: TRBJ1-4
D gene: TRBD1
CDR3 DNA: TGTGCCAGCAGTTTGGACAGGGCCGGGGGAAATGAAAAACTGTTTTTT
CDR3 protein: CASSLDRAGGNEKLFF

V gene: TRBV28
clone size: many
J gene: TRBJ2-7
D gene: .
CDR3 DNA: TGTGCCAGCAGTTTAAGCCGGGCAATATCCTACGAGCAGTACTTC
CDR3 protein: CASSLSRAISYEQYF

V gene: TRBV10-2
clone size: few
J gene: TRBJ2-1
D gene: TRBD2
CDR3 DNA: TGCGCCAGCAGTCCATACCCGGGACTAGCGGACTCCTACAATGAGCAGTTCTTC
CDR3 protein: CASSPYPGLADSYNEQFF

V gene: TRBV18
clone size: .
J gene: TRBJ1-4
D gene: .
CDR3 DNA: TGTGCCAGCTCACCGGGGGTGGCGGAAAAACTGTTTTTT
CDR3 protein: CASSPGVAEKLFF

V gene: TRBV7-8
clone size: .
J gene: TRBJ2-1
D gene: .
CDR3 DNA: TGTGCCAGCAGCCCGAGGGGGGGGCGAGCCGGGGCCAATGAGCAGTTCTTC
CDR3 protein: CASSPRGGRAGANEQFF

V gene: TRBV5-1
clone size: .
J gene: TRBJ2-7
D gene: TRBD2
CDR3 DNA: TGCGCCAGCAGCTTGGTAGCGGGTTCCTTCGAGCAGTACTTC
CDR3 protein: CASSLVAGSFEQYF

V gene: TRBV3-1
clone size: many
J gene: TRBJ2-7
D gene: .
CDR3 DNA: TGTGCCAGCTCTACCCTGGGCGAGCAGTACTTC
CDR3 protein: CASSTLGEQYF

V gene: TRBV18
clone size: many
J gene: TRBJ1-1
D gene: .
CDR3 DNA: TGTGCCAGCTCGTTCGGAACGAACACTGAAGCTTTCTTT
CDR3 protein: CASSFGTNTEAFF

V gene: TRBV12-3/TRBV12-4
clone size: .
J gene: TRBJ2-5
D gene: TRBD1
CDR3 DNA: TGTGCCAGCAGGTTCGGGACAGTCGAAGAGACCCAGTACTTC
CDR3 protein: CASRFGTVEETQYF

V gene: TRBV11-2
clone size: .
J gene: TRBJ2-1
D gene: .
CDR3 DNA: TGTGCCAGCAGCTTAAGTATGGCGGGAAACAATGAGCAGTTCTTC
CDR3 protein: CASSLSMAGNNEQFF

V gene: TRBV7-9
clone size: many
J gene: TRBJ2-1
D gene: TRBD2
CDR3 DNA: TGTGCCAGCAGCTTTAGGACTAGCGGTAACAATGAGCAGTTCTTC
CDR3 protein: CASSFRTSGNNEQFF

V gene: TRBV28
clone size: .
J gene: TRBJ2-3
D gene: .
CDR3 DNA: TGTGCCAGCAGTCCCGGAGGGCAGGAAGATACGCAGTATTTT
CDR3 protein: CASSPGGQEDTQYF

V gene: TRBV27
clone size: .
J gene: TRBJ1-1
D gene: TRBD1
CDR3 DNA: TGTGCCAGCAGACTCCGGGACCGGGACAGGGGGCTTGACACTGAAGCTTTCTTT
CDR3 protein: CASRLRDRDRGLDTEAFF

V gene: TRBV27
clone size: .
J gene: TRBJ2-7
D gene: .
CDR3 DNA: TGTGCCAGCAGTTTAGAGACCGGGACTCACTCCTACGAGCAGTACTTC
CDR3 protein: CASSLETGTHSYEQYF

V gene: TRBV6-1
clone size: .
J gene: TRBJ2-1
D gene: .
CDR3 DNA: TGTGCCAGCAAGAGTGGTTCAACCTACAATGAGCAGTTCTTC
CDR3 protein: CASKSGSTYNEQFF

V gene: TRBV30
clone size: many
J gene: TRBJ2-2
D gene: .
CDR3 DNA: TGTGCCTGGAGTGGAGGTGTCCTCGCGAACACCGGGGAGCTGTTTTTT
CDR3 protein: CAWSGGVLANTGELFF

V gene: TRBV28
clone size: .
J gene: TRBJ1-5
D gene: .
CDR3 DNA: TGTGCCAGCAGTTTATATCAGCGAGATCAGCCCCAGCATTTT
CDR3 protein: CASSLYQRDQPQHF

V gene: TRBV6-2/TRBV6-3
clone size: many
J gene: TRBJ1-1
D gene: .
CDR3 DNA: TGTGCCAGCAGTTACTCGATCTTGAACACTGAAGCTTTCTTT
CDR3 protein: CASSYSILNTEAFF

V gene: TRBV5-6
clone size: once
J gene: TRBJ1-5
D gene: .
CDR3 DNA: TGTGCCAGCAGCTTGAGGGACACCAATCAGCCCCAGCATTTT
CDR3 protein: CASSLRDTNQPQHF

V gene: TRBV6-9
clone size: many
J gene: TRBJ2-7
D gene: TRBD2
CDR3 DNA: TGTGCCAGCAGTTACAGGCGGGAGGGCTACGAGCAGTACTTC
CDR3 protein: CASSYRREGYEQYF

V gene: TRBV2
clone size: many
J gene: TRBJ2-5
D gene: .
CDR3 DNA: TGTGCCAGCACCCGGGACATCCAAGAGACCCAGTACTTC
CDR3 protein: CASTRDIQETQYF

V gene: TRBV11-2
clone size: .
J gene: TRBJ1-2
D gene: .
CDR3 DNA: TGTGCCAGCAGCTTACAGGGCTCTACCGGCTACACCTTC
CDR3 protein: CASSLQGSTGYTF

V gene: TRBV28
clone size: many
J gene: TRBJ1-2
D gene: .
CDR3 DNA: TGTGCCAGCAGTTTAGCCGCAGGGTTTGGTGGCTACACCTTC
CDR3 protein: CASSLAAGFGGYTF

V gene: TRBV2
clone size: once
J gene: TRBJ1-2
D gene: .
CDR3 DNA: TGTGCCAGCACCTCACTTTCGACTGCGGCTGGCTACACCTTC
CDR3 protein: CASTSLSTAAGYTF

V gene: TRBV2
clone size: many
J gene: TRBJ1-5
D gene: .
CDR3 DNA: TGTGCCAGCAGTGAAGGGTCAGTGGCGCAAGGGCCCCAGCATTTT
CDR3 protein: CASSEGSVAQGPQHF

V gene: TRBV6-1
clone size: many
J gene: TRBJ2-7
D gene: TRBD2
CDR3 DNA: TGTGCCAGCAGTATCCTGAGGCTAGCGGGAGCTATAGTCTCCTACGAGCAGTACTTC
CDR3 protein: CASSILRLAGAIVSYEQYF

V gene: TRBV19
clone size: .
J gene: TRBJ2-3
D gene: TRBD2
CDR3 DNA: TGTGCCAGTAGCCTGACTAGCGGGAGCCCAGATACGCAGTATTTT
CDR3 protein: CASSLTSGSPDTQYF

V gene: TRBV30
clone size: many
J gene: TRBJ1-1
D gene: TRBD1
CDR3 DNA: TGTGCCTGGAATAACAGGGGGACGGGACCAGAATCGATGAACACTGAAGCTTTCTTT
CDR3 protein: CAWNNRGTGPESMNTEAFF

V gene: TRBV19
clone size: many
J gene: TRBJ1-1
D gene: .
CDR3 DNA: TGTGCCAGTAGTAGGGCAGGCAAAGGCACTGAAGCTTTCTTT
CDR3 protein: CASSRAGKGTEAFF

V gene: TRBV2
clone size: many
J gene: TRBJ1-1
D gene: .
CDR3 DNA: TGTGCCAGCAGCCCCAGCACTGAAGCTTTCTTT
CDR3 protein: CASSPSTEAFF